A single sample is the source of the 16 T cell receptor beta chains below, sequenced in a study of blood T cells in healthy people across ages (dated by TCRdb to between 2014 and 2016). The library was prepared using 5' RACE. Sequenced using an Illumina HiSeq 2500. A second PCR of 7 to 11 cycles was performed with a sample-barcoded 5' primer and a J-beta primer mix. In-frame beta chains were kept once TCRdb had trimmed the public reads at Q25 with fastp and called clones with MiXCR. Each CDR3 protein gets just one entry, which takes the most common genes and DNA from the rows behind it. This sample gives roughly 1,800,000 distinct CDR3 sequences in total; around half of them show up just once. In total, the top ten clones hold approximately 2.1% of the sample. The specimen sequenced was blood. The receptors derive from a woman in her forties in good health.

This clonotype was found a few times. The chain uses TRBV20-1 and TRBJ2-7; D perhaps matches TRBD1 (8 bases). Trimming removed 8 bases at V and 0 bases at J, with 23 bases between. This CDR3 is 16 amino acids long. Germline V gene lookup returns CDR1 DFQATT and CDR2 SNEGSKA (reference sequence). The CDR3 coding sequence is TGCAGTTCACAGGGGGGCGGGGGCCCTAGCTCCTACGAGCAGTACTTC. It is translated as CSSQGGGGPSSYEQYF.

The gene calls are TRBV20-1 and TRBJ2-5, with no clear D. Trimming pared 6 bases from V and 4 bases from J, leaving 12 bases between. This CDR3 has 12 amino acids. The germline CDR1 and CDR2 sequences are DFQATT and SNEGSKA (reference sequence). This chain's CDR3 is CSATLISETQYF. CDR3 coding DNA: TGCAGTGCAACCCTCATTTCAGAGACCCAGTACTTC.

The J gene is TRBJ1-1, the V gene TRBV7-9; a possible D gene is TRBD1 (5 bases). The germline V gene has CDR1 SEHNR and CDR2 FQNEAQ (reference sequence). The V end lost 4 bases, the J end lost 4 bases, and 13 bases lay between the germline ends. The CDR3 spans 14 residues. CDR3 DNA sequence: TGTGCCAGCAGCTGGAGGGAGGGGAGCACTGAAGCTTTCTTT. Protein: CASSWREGSTEAFF.

This clonotype was picked up a small number of times. The chain joins TRBV21-1 to TRBJ2-7; whether TRBD1, the table's D call, matches the DNA was not checked. TRBV21-1 corresponds to a pseudogene. The length of the CDR3 is 14 residues. The CDR3: CASSRGQANYEQYF. The CDR3 DNA reads TGTGCCAGCAGCAGAGGACAGGCAAACTACGAGCAGTACTTC.

The rearrangement joins TRBV5-1 to TRBJ1-6; possibly TRBD1 for D (5 bases). The germline V and J ends were trimmed by 3 bases and 7 bases, with 11 bases remaining between them. Germline V gene sequence: CDR1 SGHRS, CDR2 YFSETQ. There are 14 residues in the CDR3. DNA of the CDR3: TGCGCCAGCAGCTCGGGACTGATGAATTCACCCCTCCACTTT. Translating gives CASSSGLMNSPLHF.

This chain joins TRBV5-1 and TRBJ2-4, with 11 bases aligning to TRBD2. The CDR3 spans 14 residues. V lost 4 bases and J lost 13; bases outside the gene matches: 10. The germline gives CDR1 SGHRS, CDR2 YFSETQ. The chain's CDR3 is CASSPTSGAYVQYF. Here the CDR3 DNA reads TGCGCCAGCAGCCCGACTAGCGGGGCCTACGTGCAGTACTTC.

This clonotype appeared once. V usage is TRBV12-5 and J usage is TRBJ1-2, with a weak D call TRBD1 (5 bases). CDR1 is LGHNT and CDR2 is FRNRAP in the germline V gene. This CDR3 contains 15 residues. V gave up 7 bases and J gave up 8 bases, with 23 bases separating them. This CDR3 reads CASARGDSRLDGYTF. CDR3 DNA: TGTGCTAGTGCCCGGGGGGACTCCCGACTCGACGGCTACACCTTC.

V is TRBV11-2 and J is TRBJ2-7; 7 bases fit TRBD1. The CDR3 runs to 15 residues. The J segment lost 7 bases and the V segment lost 5 bases, leaving 14 bases of the junction unmatched. Per the germline V gene, CDR1 is SGHAT and CDR2 is FQNNGV. CDR3 nucleotides: TGTGCCAGCAGCCCTCGACAGGGTCAGGCCAATGAGCAGTACTTC. Translated: CASSPRQGQANEQYF.

This chain links TRBV2 with TRBJ2-7, with TRBD1 matching over 7 bases. V lost 4 bases, J lost 6 bases, and 3 bases stayed unmatched. From germline, CDR1 is SNHLY and CDR2 FYNNEI. This CDR3 is built from 12 residues. CDR3 nucleotide sequence: TGTGCCAGCAGTGGAGGGGGCGCCGAGCAGTACTTC. Translation gives CASSGGGAEQYF.

This chain uses TRBV6-6 with TRBJ1-5; a weak D match, TRBD1 (6 bases). Germline V lookup: CDR1 MNHNY, CDR2 SVGAGI (reference sequence). This CDR3 region has 15 residues. V was pared by 6 bases and J by 4 bases, with 16 bases between. The CDR3 is CASRIRGQINQPQHF. The CDR3 DNA reads as TGTGCCAGCAGAATAAGGGGACAAATAAATCAGCCCCAGCATTTT.

This clonotype appeared a few times. DNA for the CDR3: TGTGCTAGTGGTTTCGGGTTACATGGCTACACCTTC. This codes for CASGFGLHGYTF. The gene calls are TRBV12-5 and TRBJ1-2, with D unclear. Trimming removed 3 bases at V and 6 bases at J, with 8 bases between. Germline V gives CDR1 LGHNT, CDR2 FRNRAP. The CDR3 totals 12 residues. The entire variable domain, with the rest obtained from reference TRBV12-5 and TRBJ1-2, is as follows: DARVTQTPRHKVTEMGQEVTMRCQPILGHNTVFWYRQTMMQGLELLAYFRNRAPLDDSGMPKDRFSAEMPDATLATLKIQPSEPRDSAVYFCASGFGLHGYTFGSGTRLTVV.

This clonotype was observed a few times. V is TRBV29-1 and J is TRBJ2-5; TRBD1 agrees at 8 bases. CDR1 is SQVTM, CDR2 ANQGSEA, per germline. The CDR3 is 12 amino acids. The trim removed 3 bases at V and 5 bases at J, leaving 2 bases unmatched. CDR3 in DNA: TGCAGCGTTGAGTACAGGGGGGAGACCCAGTACTTC. It translates to CSVEYRGETQYF.

The rearrangement joins TRBV20-1 to TRBJ1-6, with TRBD1 as a possible D gene (6 bases). The germline V gene encodes CDR1 DFQATT and CDR2 SNEGSKA (reference sequence). The CDR3 runs to 15 residues. V lost 3 bases and J lost 7, with 16 bases in between. The CDR3 here is CSARYWTERNSPLHF. The CDR3 region has the DNA TGCAGTGCTAGGTACTGGACAGAAAGGAATTCACCCCTCCACTTT.

The rearrangement joins TRBV4-3 to TRBJ2-3, with 13 bases matching TRBD2. The CDR3 spans 17 residues. Losses at the gene ends were 1 base for V and 3 bases for J; bases not matched to a gene: 4. Germline assignment: CDR1 LGHNA and CDR2 YSLEER. DNA for the CDR3: TGCGCCAGCAGCCAAGGACTAGCGGGGGGTGAGACAGATACGCAGTATTTT. Its protein is CASSQGLAGGETDTQYF.

This clonotype was found a few times. The chain is built from TRBV29-1 and TRBJ1-2; the D is unclear. Trimming pared 5 bases from V and 0 bases from J, leaving 10 bases between. This CDR3 is built from 13 residues. Germline V gene data show CDR1 as SQVTM and CDR2 as ANQGSEA. The CDR3 DNA sequence: TGCAGCGTTTTGGGCGATACTAACTATGGCTACACCTTC. Residues: CSVLGDTNYGYTF.

The sample holds a few counts of this clonotype. The gene calls are TRBV5-1 and TRBJ2-5, with TRBD2 matching 9 bases. Germline CDR1 reads SGHRS; CDR2 reads YFSETQ. The CDR3 length is 15 residues. Trimming took 4 bases from V and 3 from J; bases not matched to a gene: 7. The CDR3 nucleotides are TGCGCCAGCAGCGGGGGACTAGCACATGAAGAGACCCAGTACTTC. Translated: CASSGGLAHEETQYF.